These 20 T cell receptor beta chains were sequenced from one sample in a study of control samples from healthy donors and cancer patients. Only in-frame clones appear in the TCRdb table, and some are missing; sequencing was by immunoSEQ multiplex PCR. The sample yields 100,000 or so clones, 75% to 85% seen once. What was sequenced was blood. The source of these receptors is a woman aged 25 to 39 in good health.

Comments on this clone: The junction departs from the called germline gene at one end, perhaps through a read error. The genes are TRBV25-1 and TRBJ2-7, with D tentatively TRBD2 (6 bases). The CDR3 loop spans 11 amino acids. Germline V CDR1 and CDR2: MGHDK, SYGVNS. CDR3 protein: CASSDTLGTEF. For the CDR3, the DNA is TGTGCCAGCAGTGACACTTTGGGGACTGAGTTC.

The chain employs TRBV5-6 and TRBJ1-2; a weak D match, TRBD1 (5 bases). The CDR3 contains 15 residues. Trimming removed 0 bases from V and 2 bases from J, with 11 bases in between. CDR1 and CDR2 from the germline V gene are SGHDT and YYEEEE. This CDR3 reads CASSLVGRGNYGYTF. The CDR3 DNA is TGTGCCAGCAGCTTGGTAGGGAGGGGCAACTATGGCTACACCTTC.

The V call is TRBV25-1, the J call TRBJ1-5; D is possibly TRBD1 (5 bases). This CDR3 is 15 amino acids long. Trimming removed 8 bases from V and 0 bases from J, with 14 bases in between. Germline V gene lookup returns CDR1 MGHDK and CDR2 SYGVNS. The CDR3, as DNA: TGTGCCAGCTCGGTGTACAGGTCTAGCAATCAGCCCCAGCATTTT. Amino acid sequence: CASSVYRSSNQPQHF. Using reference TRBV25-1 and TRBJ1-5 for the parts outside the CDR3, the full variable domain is EADIYQTPRYLVIGTGKKITLECSQTMGHDKMYWYQQDPGMELHLIHYSYGVNSTEKGDLSSESTVSRIRTEHFPLTLESARPSHTSQYLCASSVYRSSNQPQHFGDGTRLSIL.

In nucleotides, the CDR3 is TGTGCCAGCAATTATGGGACTAGCGGTCACAATGAGCAGTTCTTC. Translating gives CASNYGTSGHNEQFF. The chain has TRBV6-5 and TRBJ2-1; 11 nucleotides agree with TRBD2. V gave up 7 bases and J gave up 5 bases; unmatched junction bases: 7. Germline CDR1 is MNHEY and CDR2 is SVGAGI. CDR3 length: 15 residues.

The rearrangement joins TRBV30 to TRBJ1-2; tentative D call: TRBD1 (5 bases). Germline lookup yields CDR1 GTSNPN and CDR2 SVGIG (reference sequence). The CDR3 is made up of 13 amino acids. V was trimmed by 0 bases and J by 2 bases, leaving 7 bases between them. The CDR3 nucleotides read TGTGCCTGGAGTGTACAGGCGAACTATGGCTACACCTTC. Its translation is CAWSVQANYGYTF.

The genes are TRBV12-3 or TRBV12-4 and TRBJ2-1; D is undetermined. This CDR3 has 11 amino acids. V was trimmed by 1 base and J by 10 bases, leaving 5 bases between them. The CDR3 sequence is CASSLESEQFF. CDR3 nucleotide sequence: TGTGCCAGCAGTTTAGAATCAGAGCAGTTCTTC.

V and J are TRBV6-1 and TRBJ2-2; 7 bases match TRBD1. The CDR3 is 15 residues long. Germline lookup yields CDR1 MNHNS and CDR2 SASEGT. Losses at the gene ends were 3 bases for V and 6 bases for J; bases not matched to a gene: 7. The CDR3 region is CASSDYEGAAGELFF. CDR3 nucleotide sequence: TGTGCCAGCAGTGATTATGAGGGGGCGGCCGGGGAGCTGTTTTTT.

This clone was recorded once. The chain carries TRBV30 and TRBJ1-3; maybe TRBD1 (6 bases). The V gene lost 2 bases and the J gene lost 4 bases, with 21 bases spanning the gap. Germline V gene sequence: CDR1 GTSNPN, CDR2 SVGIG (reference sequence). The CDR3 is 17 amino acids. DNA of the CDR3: TGTGCCTGGAGTCATGGGGAATGGGGGGCTTCGGGAAACACCATATATTTT. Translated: CAWSHGEWGASGNTIYF.

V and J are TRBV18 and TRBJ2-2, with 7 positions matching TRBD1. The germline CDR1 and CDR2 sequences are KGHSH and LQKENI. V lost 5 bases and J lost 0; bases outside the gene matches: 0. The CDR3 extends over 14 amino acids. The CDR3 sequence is CASSGTANTGELFF. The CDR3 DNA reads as TGTGCCAGCTCAGGGACAGCGAACACCGGGGAGCTGTTTTTT.

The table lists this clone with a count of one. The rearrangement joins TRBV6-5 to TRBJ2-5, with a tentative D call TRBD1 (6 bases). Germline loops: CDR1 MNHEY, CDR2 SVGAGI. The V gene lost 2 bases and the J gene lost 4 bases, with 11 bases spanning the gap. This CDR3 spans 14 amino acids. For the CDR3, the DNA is TGTGCCAGCAGTTACGGTCAGGGGAGAGAGACCCAGTACTTC. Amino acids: CASSYGQGRETQYF.

CDR3 sequence (DNA): TGCAGCGTTGAAGTCCCTGTAGGTAGGACAGATACGCAGTATTTT. This sequence encodes CSVEVPVGRTDTQYF. The chain carries TRBV29-1 and TRBJ2-3, with unresolved D. Looked up from germline, CDR1 is SQVTM and CDR2 is ANQGSEA. This CDR3 comprises 15 residues. The V gene lost 1 base and the J gene lost 3 bases, with 14 bases spanning the gap.

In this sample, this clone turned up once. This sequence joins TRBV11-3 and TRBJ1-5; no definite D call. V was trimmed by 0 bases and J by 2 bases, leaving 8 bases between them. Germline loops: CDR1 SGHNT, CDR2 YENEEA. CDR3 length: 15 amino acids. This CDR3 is CASSLDPTCNQPQHF. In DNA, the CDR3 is TGTGCCAGCAGCTTAGACCCCACTTGCAATCAGCCCCAGCATTTT.

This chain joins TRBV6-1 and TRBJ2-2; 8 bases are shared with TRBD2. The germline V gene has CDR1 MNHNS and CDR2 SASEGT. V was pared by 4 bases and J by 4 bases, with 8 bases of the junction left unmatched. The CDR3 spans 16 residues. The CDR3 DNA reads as TGTGCCAGCAGTGTACCGGGACTAGGGGGCACCGGGGAGCTGTTTTTT. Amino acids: CASSVPGLGGTGELFF.

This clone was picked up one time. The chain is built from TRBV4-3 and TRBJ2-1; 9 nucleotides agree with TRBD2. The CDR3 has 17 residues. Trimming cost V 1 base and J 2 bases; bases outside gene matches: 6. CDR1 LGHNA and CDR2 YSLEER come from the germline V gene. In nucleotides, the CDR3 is TGCGCCAGCAGCCAAGGTCTTAGCGGGGGCCCCTACAATGAGCAGTTCTTC. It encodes CASSQGLSGGPYNEQFF.

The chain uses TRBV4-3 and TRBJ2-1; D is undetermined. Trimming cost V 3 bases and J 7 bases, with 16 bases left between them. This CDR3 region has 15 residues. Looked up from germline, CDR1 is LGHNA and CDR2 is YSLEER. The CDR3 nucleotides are TGCGCCAGCAGCCAGTCACAAGGGCGTGGAAATGAGCAGTTCTTC. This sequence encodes CASSQSQGRGNEQFF.

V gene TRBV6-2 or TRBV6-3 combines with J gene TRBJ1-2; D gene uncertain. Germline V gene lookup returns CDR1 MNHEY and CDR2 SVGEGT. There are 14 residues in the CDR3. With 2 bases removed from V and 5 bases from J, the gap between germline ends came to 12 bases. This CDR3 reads CASSYAGGRYGYTF. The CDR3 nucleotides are TGTGCCAGCAGTTACGCAGGTGGGAGGTATGGCTACACCTTC.

The CDR3 nucleotides are TGCGCCAGCAGCTTGGCCCGGGACACCTCCTACGAGCAGTACTTC. Protein sequence: CASSLARDTSYEQYF. The chain has TRBV5-1 and TRBJ2-7; possibly TRBD1 for D (6 bases). Trimming took 0 bases from V and 0 from J, leaving 10 bases between them. CDR3 length equals 15 residues. CDR1 and CDR2 from the germline V gene are SGHRS and YFSETQ.

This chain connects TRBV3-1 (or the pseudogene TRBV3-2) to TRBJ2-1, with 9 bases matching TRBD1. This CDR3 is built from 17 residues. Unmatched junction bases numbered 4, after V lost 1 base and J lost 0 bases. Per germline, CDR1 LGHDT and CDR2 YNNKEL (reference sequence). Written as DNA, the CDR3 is TGTGCCAGCAGCCAAGGTCCGACAGGGGGCTCCTACAATGAGCAGTTCTTC. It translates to CASSQGPTGGSYNEQFF.

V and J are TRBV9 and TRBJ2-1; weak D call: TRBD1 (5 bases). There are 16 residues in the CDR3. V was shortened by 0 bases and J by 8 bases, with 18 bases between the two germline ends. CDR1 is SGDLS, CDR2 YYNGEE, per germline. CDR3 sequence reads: CASSVVPSRQGYEQFF. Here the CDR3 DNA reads TGTGCCAGCAGCGTAGTACCCTCCCGGCAGGGCTATGAGCAGTTCTTC. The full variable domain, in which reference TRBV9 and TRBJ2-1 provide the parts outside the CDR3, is DSGVTQTPKHLITATGQRVTLRCSPRSGDLSVYWYQQSLDQGLQFLIQYYNGEERAKGNILERFSAQQFPDLHSELNLSSLELGDSALYFCASSVVPSRQGYEQFFGPGTRLTVL.

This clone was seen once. The DNA for the CDR3 is TGCGCCAGCAGTGAGTCAAGGGTCGGGGAGCTGTTTTTT. Protein: CASSESRVGELFF. This chain links TRBV10-1 with TRBJ2-2, with D hard to call. Germline V gene sequence: CDR1 WNHNN, CDR2 SYGVQD (reference sequence). V was cut by 0 bases and J by 7 bases, with 6 bases left in between. This CDR3 contains 13 residues.